These T cell receptor beta chains were read from a single sample in a study of breast tumors, draining lymph nodes, adjacent tissues. Via MiXCR, TCRdb re-called the multiplex PCR reads, giving one row per CDR3 protein. This table holds fewer than 300,000 distinct CDR3 sequences, about a third found once. The sample taken for sequencing was axillary lymph node tissue. Receptors originate from a female donor with breast cancer. Some clones in this sample may be carry-over from other donors' samples. The CDR3 runs from the conserved cysteine through the conserved F or W. The D gene is left open where the match is weak. Clone size is stated in some rows and not others, as once, few, many or a class when expanded.

cdr3_aa: CSVGGDNYGYTF; cdr3_nt: TGCAGCGTCGGAGGGGACAACTATGGCTACACCTTC; clone_size: .; v_call: TRBV29-1; j_call: TRBJ1-2; d_call: .
cdr3_aa: CASSPGGSGGSYNEQFF; cdr3_nt: TGTGCCAGCAGCCCCGGAGGATCAGGAGGCTCCTACAATGAGCAGTTCTTC; clone_size: many; v_call: TRBV11-3; j_call: TRBJ2-1; d_call: .
cdr3_aa: CSAQGTGLGTSPLHF; cdr3_nt: TGCAGTGCCCAAGGGACAGGGCTGGGTACGTCACCCCTCCACTTT; clone_size: .; v_call: TRBV20-1; j_call: TRBJ1-6; d_call: TRBD1
cdr3_aa: CASSQATLVVAFF; cdr3_nt: TGTGCCAGCAGCCAAGCGACTCTTGTTGTAGCTTTCTTT; clone_size: .; v_call: TRBV3-1; j_call: TRBJ1-1; d_call: .
cdr3_aa: CASGAGRQETQYF; cdr3_nt: TGTGCCAGCGGCGCGGGCCGCCAAGAGACCCAGTACTTC; clone_size: many; v_call: TRBV9; j_call: TRBJ2-5; d_call: .
cdr3_aa: CSVRQGRTEAFF; cdr3_nt: TGCAGCGTGAGACAGGGGAGAACTGAAGCTTTCTTT; clone_size: few; v_call: TRBV29-1; j_call: TRBJ1-1; d_call: TRBD1
cdr3_aa: CASCTSGGTDTQYF; cdr3_nt: TGTGCCAGCTGTACTAGCGGTGGCACAGATACGCAGTATTTT; clone_size: many; v_call: TRBV6-1; j_call: TRBJ2-3; d_call: TRBD2
cdr3_aa: CASSSQGAPFSNGQYF; cdr3_nt: TGTGCCAGCAGCTCACAGGGGGCACCTTTTTCCAACGGGCAGTACTTC; clone_size: .; v_call: TRBV11-2; j_call: TRBJ2-7; d_call: TRBD1
cdr3_aa: CASSVQRSQGTGIGKEKLFF; cdr3_nt: TGTGCCAGTAGCGTCCAGAGGAGTCAGGGGACTGGTATCGGGAAGGAAAAACTGTTTTTT; clone_size: .; v_call: TRBV19; j_call: TRBJ1-4; d_call: .
cdr3_aa: CASRKDGPNQPQHF; cdr3_nt: TGTGCCAGCAGAAAGGACGGTCCCAATCAGCCCCAGCATTTT; clone_size: .; v_call: TRBV6-5; j_call: TRBJ1-5; d_call: .
cdr3_aa: CASSWSQIGTSNQPQHF; cdr3_nt: TGTGCCAGCAGTTGGAGCCAGATAGGAACAAGCAATCAGCCCCAGCATTTT; clone_size: many; v_call: TRBV27; j_call: TRBJ1-5; d_call: .
cdr3_aa: CASRGGYNSPLHF; cdr3_nt: TGTGCCAGCAGGGGGGGCTATAATTCACCCCTCCACTTT; clone_size: .; v_call: TRBV7-9; j_call: TRBJ1-6; d_call: .
cdr3_aa: CASSLALSGLAGELFF; cdr3_nt: TGCGCCAGCAGCTTGGCACTCTCGGGACTCGCCGGGGAGCTGTTTTTT; clone_size: many; v_call: TRBV5-1; j_call: TRBJ2-2; d_call: .
cdr3_aa: CSAVQSETQYF; cdr3_nt: TGCAGTGCTGTTCAGTCGGAAACCCAGTACTTC; clone_size: many; v_call: TRBV20-1; j_call: TRBJ2-5; d_call: .
cdr3_aa: CASSPASSSYNEQFF; cdr3_nt: TGTGCCAGCAGCCCTGCTTCCAGCTCCTACAATGAGCAGTTCTTC; clone_size: many; v_call: TRBV9; j_call: TRBJ2-1; d_call: .
cdr3_aa: CSARETSGSRGEQFF; cdr3_nt: TGCAGTGCTAGAGAAACTAGCGGAAGTCGTGGTGAGCAGTTCTTC; clone_size: many; v_call: TRBV20-1; j_call: TRBJ2-1; d_call: TRBD2
cdr3_aa: CASSFTPSPLHF; cdr3_nt: TGTGCCAGCAGCTTTACTCCTTCACCCCTCCACTTT; clone_size: many; v_call: TRBV7-2; j_call: TRBJ1-6; d_call: .
cdr3_aa: CASSRTIGYTFGSGTQYF; cdr3_nt: .; clone_size: once; v_call: TRBV6-6; j_call: TRBJ2-5; d_call: .
cdr3_aa: CASSLAGLAGVGGNEQFF; cdr3_nt: TGTGCCAGCAGCTTAGCGGGGCTAGCGGGAGTTGGGGGCAATGAGCAGTTCTTC; clone_size: many; v_call: TRBV7-8; j_call: TRBJ2-1; d_call: TRBD2
cdr3_aa: CASSLGGLSSYEQYF; cdr3_nt: TGTGCCAGCAGCTTAGGGGGACTGAGCTCCTACGAGCAGTACTTC; clone_size: many; v_call: TRBV7-8; j_call: TRBJ2-7; d_call: .
cdr3_aa: CASSFRGTSGRLREQYF; cdr3_nt: TGTGCCAGCAGTTTCCGGGGGACTAGCGGGAGATTGAGGGAGCAGTACTTC; clone_size: .; v_call: TRBV12-3/TRBV12-4; j_call: TRBJ2-7; d_call: TRBD2
cdr3_aa: CASSSTGPSTQYF; cdr3_nt: TGTGCCAGCAGCTCCACAGGGCCGTCGACGCAGTATTTT; clone_size: many; v_call: TRBV9; j_call: TRBJ2-3; d_call: .
cdr3_aa: CASSRTSGRAGANVLTF; cdr3_nt: TGTGCCAGCAGCAGGACTAGCGGGAGGGCTGGAGCCAACGTCCTGACTTTC; clone_size: many; v_call: TRBV7-3; j_call: TRBJ2-6; d_call: TRBD2
cdr3_aa: CASSLVAGKNTGELFF; cdr3_nt: TGCGCCAGCAGCTTGGTGGCAGGGAAGAACACCGGGGAGCTGTTTTTT; clone_size: many; v_call: TRBV5-1; j_call: TRBJ2-2; d_call: .
cdr3_aa: CASSPGAQETQYF; cdr3_nt: TGTGCCAGTTCCCCCGGGGCCCAAGAGACCCAGTACTTC; clone_size: many; v_call: TRBV19; j_call: TRBJ2-5; d_call: .
cdr3_aa: CASSQEAGANVLTF; cdr3_nt: TGCGCCAGCAGCCAAGAGGCTGGGGCCAACGTCCTGACTTTC; clone_size: many; v_call: TRBV4-3; j_call: TRBJ2-6; d_call: .
cdr3_aa: CASSLQGQGDTQYF; cdr3_nt: TGCGCCAGCAGCTTGCAGGGTCAGGGAGACACCCAGTACTTC; clone_size: many; v_call: TRBV5-1; j_call: TRBJ2-5; d_call: .
cdr3_aa: CASSANRGEKLFF; cdr3_nt: TGTGCCAGCAGCGCCAACAGGGGTGAAAAACTGTTTTTT; clone_size: many; v_call: TRBV9; j_call: TRBJ1-4; d_call: TRBD1
cdr3_aa: CASSEESGGTSGTYEQYF; cdr3_nt: TGTGCCAGCAGTGAAGAATCCGGCGGGACTAGCGGGACGTACGAGCAGTACTTC; clone_size: many; v_call: TRBV6-1; j_call: TRBJ2-7; d_call: TRBD2
cdr3_aa: CASSGRNYGYTF; cdr3_nt: TGTGCCAGCAGCGGACGGAACTATGGCTACACCTTC; clone_size: .; v_call: TRBV2; j_call: TRBJ1-2; d_call: .
cdr3_aa: CAGRSTSNQPQHF; cdr3_nt: TGTGCCGGCAGATCGACATCGAATCAGCCCCAGCATTTT; clone_size: .; v_call: TRBV28; j_call: TRBJ1-5; d_call: .
cdr3_aa: CSAREGKGATYEQYF; cdr3_nt: TGCAGTGCTAGAGAGGGTAAAGGGGCTACCTACGAGCAGTACTTC; clone_size: few; v_call: TRBV20-1; j_call: TRBJ2-7; d_call: .
cdr3_aa: CASSFLGGAGEQYF; cdr3_nt: TGTGCCAGCAGTTTTCTAGGGGGCGCGGGCGAGCAGTACTTC; clone_size: many; v_call: TRBV27; j_call: TRBJ2-7; d_call: TRBD1
cdr3_aa: CSASSDTGTGDLISGNTIYF; cdr3_nt: TGCAGTGCTAGCTCCGACACCGGGACAGGTGATCTTATCTCTGGAAACACCATATATTTT; clone_size: .; v_call: TRBV20-1; j_call: TRBJ1-3; d_call: TRBD1
cdr3_aa: CASSASRGPETQYF; cdr3_nt: TGTGCCAGCAGTGCTAGTCGCGGGCCAGAGACCCAGTACTTC; clone_size: .; v_call: TRBV11-2; j_call: TRBJ2-5; d_call: .
cdr3_aa: CSAHTGTRVTGELFF; cdr3_nt: TGCAGTGCCCACACCGGGACTAGGGTCACCGGGGAGCTGTTTTTT; clone_size: many; v_call: TRBV20-1; j_call: TRBJ2-2; d_call: TRBD2
cdr3_aa: CASSLAQPQHF; cdr3_nt: TGTGCCAGCAGCTTGGCCCAGCCCCAGCATTTT; clone_size: .; v_call: TRBV5-8; j_call: TRBJ1-5; d_call: .
cdr3_aa: CASSPGAGNTIYF; cdr3_nt: TGTGCCAGCAGTCCAGGGGCCGGAAACACCATATATTTT; clone_size: many; v_call: TRBV25-1; j_call: TRBJ1-3; d_call: .
cdr3_aa: CASSLTSGRVDTQYF; cdr3_nt: TGCGCCAGCAGCTTAACTAGCGGGAGGGTAGATACGCAGTATTTT; clone_size: many; v_call: TRBV5-1; j_call: TRBJ2-3; d_call: TRBD2
cdr3_aa: CASSSGRGGDTQYF; cdr3_nt: TGCGCCAGCAGCTCGGGACGGGGAGGGGACACCCAGTACTTC; clone_size: .; v_call: TRBV5-1; j_call: TRBJ2-5; d_call: TRBD2
cdr3_aa: CASNELKTEGSGANVLTF; cdr3_nt: TGTGCCAGCAACGAACTTAAAACGGAGGGGTCTGGGGCCAACGTCCTGACTTTC; clone_size: .; v_call: TRBV12-3/TRBV12-4; j_call: TRBJ2-6; d_call: .
cdr3_aa: CATSREGTGQTIYSPLHF; cdr3_nt: TGTGCCACCAGCAGAGAGGGGACAGGACAGACGATTTATTCACCCCTCCACTTT; clone_size: many; v_call: TRBV15; j_call: TRBJ1-6; d_call: TRBD1